The 4 T cell receptor beta chains below all came from one sample that was sequenced in a study of T cells in Graves' hyperthyroidism and ophthalmopathy. Researchers amplified the TCR beta CDR3 regions from RNA transcripts. A first-round RT-PCR of the TCR CDR3 used the HTBI primer set. TCRdb processed the multiplex PCR reads anew with MiXCR; each CDR3 protein has one entry. The repertoire holds 450,000 to 650,000 distinct CDR3 sequences, with 14% as singletons. What was sequenced was blood. The receptors here all came from a woman aged 18-30 years with Graves' ophthalmopathy.

Many counts were recorded for this clonotype. The V and J genes are TRBV5-1 and TRBJ2-1; D is uncertain. V gave up 5 bases and J gave up 10 bases, with 13 bases separating them. CDR1 is SGHRS, CDR2 YFSETQ, per germline. The CDR3 is 12 amino acids. The CDR3 reads CASRYENQEQFF. CDR3 DNA: TGCGCCAGCAGGTACGAAAATCAGGAGCAGTTCTTC. The full variable domain, in which reference TRBV5-1 and TRBJ2-1 provide the parts outside the CDR3, is KAGVTQTPRYLIKTRGQQVTLSCSPISGHRSVSWYQQTPGQGLQFLFEYFSETQRNKGNFPGRFSGRQFSNSRSEMNVSTLELGDSALYLCASRYENQEQFFGPGTRLTVL.

V is TRBV11-1 and J is TRBJ2-6; TRBD1 might be the D (6 bases). The V gene's germline CDR1 is SGHAT and CDR2 FQDESV (reference sequence). Trimming stripped 5 bases from V and 0 bases from J, with 8 bases between. CDR3 length: 15 amino acids. The CDR3, as DNA: TGTGCCAGCAGCAAAGGGGGCTCTGGGGCCAACGTCCTGACTTTC. Amino acid sequence: CASSKGGSGANVLTF.

This clonotype was seen ten or more times. The rearrangement uses TRBV6-1 and TRBJ2-7; 12 bases align to TRBD2. After removal of 5 bases from V and 3 bases from J, the junction contained 5 bases not matched to a gene. Germline V gene lookup returns CDR1 MNHNS and CDR2 SASEGT. This CDR3 has 15 residues. This CDR3 is CASSKSTSGSYEQYF. CDR3 DNA: TGTGCCAGCAGTAAATCGACTAGCGGGAGCTACGAGCAGTACTTC.

This clonotype was seen just once. A read error may be the cause here, since a much bigger clone is one base away. The genes are TRBV11-2 and TRBJ2-3; no definite D call. This CDR3 comprises 16 residues. CDR1 is SGHAT, CDR2 FQNNGV, per germline. V gave up 1 base and J gave up 2 bases, with 13 bases separating them. This CDR3 is CASSLGPASITDTQYF. In DNA, the CDR3 is TGTGCCAGCAGCTTAGGTCCGGCCTCTATCACAGATACGCAGTATTTT.